A single count supports the clone carrying this T cell receptor beta chain. Antigen unknown. The ends were cut back, 3 bases at V and 5 bases at J, with 17 bases in the middle. The CDR3 length is 15 residues. Germline V lookup: CDR1 SGHRS, CDR2 YFSETQ. This specimen belongs to a study of T cell clones after liver transplantation. Study as a whole: A pre-transplant mixed lymphocyte reaction with TCRbeta sequencing defined graft-donor-reactive clones followed in post-transplant blood. Study conclusions and caveats: Donor-reactive sequences fell more than third party-reactive ones, suggesting partial deletion. In a couple of subjects, few donor cells limited the measurable donor-reactive repertoire.

Method: immunoSEQ multiplex PCR; TCRdb's copy keeps in-frame clones and lacks some. Seen here are about 74,000 clones, around 80% observed once, and the top ten hold less than 0.65%. The chain joins TRBV5-1 to TRBJ2-5, with no clear D. This TCR was sampled from a human donor who received a liver transplant. The material was CD4+ T cells from blood, obtained before liver transplant. The CDR3 DNA follows: TGCGCCAGCAGCTCCTCTTATCCCGCGGAGGAGACCCAGTACTTC. This codes for CASSSSYPAEETQYF.